This TCR beta chain was documented in a study of T cells in localized non-small cell lung cancer. General study points: Longer overall survival was linked to higher blood T cell density. Turning up in adjacent lung were a median approximately 50 of the top 100 tumor clones. Compared with tumor, uninvolved adjacent lung displayed greater T cell clonality, ranking highest overall. Analysis by sequencing included only one tumor region, so heterogeneity remains possible.

Germline V gene data show CDR1 as SEHNR and CDR2 as FQNEAQ (reference sequence). V trimming: 1 base; J trimming: 5 bases; junction bases outside the gene matches: 2. The CDR3 runs to 15 residues. The protocol was immunoSEQ multiplex PCR, while the TCRdb copy is restricted to in-frame clones and leaves out a portion. The table lists about 46,000 clones, about 76% of them singletons. About this clone itself: What it binds is unknown.

Sequencing was performed on peripheral blood mononuclear cells, taken before any cancer treatment. The sequence came from a man aged 40-75 years with stage III lung adenocarcinoma. The J gene is TRBJ1-5, the V gene TRBV7-9, with TRBD1 matching 10 bases. The CDR3 DNA reads TGTGCCAGCAGCTTAGGGGACAGGGGATATCAGCCCCAGCATTTT. Translating gives CASSLGDRGYQPQHF. The full variable domain, with the rest looked up from reference TRBV7-9 and TRBJ1-5, is DTGVSQNPRHKITKRGQNVTFRCDPISEHNRLYWYRQTLGQGPEFLTYFQNEAQLEKSRLLSDRFSAERPKGSFSTLEIQRTEQGDSAMYLCASSLGDRGYQPQHFGDGTRLSIL.